This TCR beta chain was captured by sequencing in a study of blood T cell repertoires in COVID-19. TCRdb's copy holds only in-frame clones and misses some; the assay was immunoSEQ multiplex PCR. The sample records about 400,000 clones, about 88% being singletons. CDR3 size: 15 residues. Per germline, CDR1 SGHRS and CDR2 YFSETQ. The V segment lost 4 bases and the J segment 6 bases; nucleotides outside the gene matches: 3. This receptor was identified in a human donor in a cohort sampled during active COVID-19. The V and J genes are TRBV5-1 and TRBJ2-1, with 14 bases matching TRBD2. The material sequenced was peripheral blood. The CDR3 protein is CASSRLAGGGNEQFF. The DNA of the CDR3 is TGCGCCAGCAGCCGACTAGCGGGAGGGGGCAATGAGCAGTTCTTC.